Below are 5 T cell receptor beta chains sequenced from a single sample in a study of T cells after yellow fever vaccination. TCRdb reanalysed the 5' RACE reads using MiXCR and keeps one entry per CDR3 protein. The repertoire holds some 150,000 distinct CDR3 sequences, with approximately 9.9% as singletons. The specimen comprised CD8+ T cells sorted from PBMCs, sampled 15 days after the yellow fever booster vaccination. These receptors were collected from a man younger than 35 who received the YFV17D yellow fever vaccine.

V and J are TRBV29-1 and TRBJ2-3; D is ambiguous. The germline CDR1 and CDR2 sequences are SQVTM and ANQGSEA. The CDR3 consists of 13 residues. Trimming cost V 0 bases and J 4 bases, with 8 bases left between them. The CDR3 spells CSVEEGSSDTQYF. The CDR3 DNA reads TGCAGCGTTGAAGAAGGAAGTTCAGATACGCAGTATTTT.

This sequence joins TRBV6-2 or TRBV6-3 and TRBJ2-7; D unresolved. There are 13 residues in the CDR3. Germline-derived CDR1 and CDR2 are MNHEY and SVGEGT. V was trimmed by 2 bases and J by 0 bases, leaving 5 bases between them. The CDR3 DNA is TGTGCCAGCAGTTACACCCTCTCCTACGAGCAGTACGTC. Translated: CASSYTLSYEQYV.

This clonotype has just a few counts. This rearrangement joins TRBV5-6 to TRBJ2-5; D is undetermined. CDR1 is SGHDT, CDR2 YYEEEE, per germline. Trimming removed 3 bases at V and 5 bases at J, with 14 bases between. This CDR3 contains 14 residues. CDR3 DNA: TGTGCCAGCAGCTGGCGCATATTAGGGGAGACCCAGTACTTC. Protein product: CASSWRILGETQYF. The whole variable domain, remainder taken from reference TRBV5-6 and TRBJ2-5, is DAGVTQSPTHLIKTRGQQVTLRCSPKSGHDTVSWYQQALGQGPQFIFQYYEEEERQRGNFPDRFSGHQFPNYSSELNVNALLLGDSALYLCASSWRILGETQYFGPGTRLLVL.

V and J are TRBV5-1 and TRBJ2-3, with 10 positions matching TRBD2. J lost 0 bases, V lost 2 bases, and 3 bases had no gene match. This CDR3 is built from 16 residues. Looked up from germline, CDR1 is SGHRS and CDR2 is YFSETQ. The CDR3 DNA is TGCGCCAGCAGCTTCAGACTAGCGGGTAGCACAGATACGCAGTATTTT. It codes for CASSFRLAGSTDTQYF.

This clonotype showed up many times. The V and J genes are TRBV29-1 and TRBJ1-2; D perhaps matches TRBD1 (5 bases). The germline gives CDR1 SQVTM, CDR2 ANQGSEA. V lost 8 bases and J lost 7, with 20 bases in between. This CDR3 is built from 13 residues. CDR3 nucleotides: TGCAGCTCATGGAATCCGGGACTCTCTGGCTACACCTTC. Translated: CSSWNPGLSGYTF.